This T cell receptor (beta chain) was sequenced in a study of T cell responses to AZD1222 COVID-19 vaccine. General study findings and limits: Two AZD1222 doses significantly raised spike-specific TCR breadth and depth over controls. Donor demographics were predominantly white British with a female majority; clonal diversity may be underestimated. Reports indicate that nearly half of spike-specific TCRs are directed at unmutated variant regions.

Pooled together were second doses at about 4 or about 12 weeks. Profiled with immunoSEQ multiplex PCR; TCRdb holds only in-frame clones, not every one. The repertoire consists of 95,000 to 100,000 clones, with about nine tenths occurring once and the leading ten covering about 16%. In its sample, this clone was seen a few times. Its antigen is unknown. Germline V CDR1 and CDR2: LNHDA, SQIVND (reference sequence). The CDR3 contains 14 residues. With V trimmed by 6 bases and J by 4 bases, 7 bases remained unmatched. This clonotype was sampled from an adult who received the AZD1222 COVID-19 vaccine. The chain has TRBV19 and TRBJ1-2; 8 bases fit TRBD1. Sequenced here: peripheral blood, sampled 28 days after the second AZD1222 dose. CDR3 nucleotides: TGTGCCAGTAGGGATGGACAGGGCGGCTATGGCTACACCTTC. Translation gives CASRDGQGGYGYTF.